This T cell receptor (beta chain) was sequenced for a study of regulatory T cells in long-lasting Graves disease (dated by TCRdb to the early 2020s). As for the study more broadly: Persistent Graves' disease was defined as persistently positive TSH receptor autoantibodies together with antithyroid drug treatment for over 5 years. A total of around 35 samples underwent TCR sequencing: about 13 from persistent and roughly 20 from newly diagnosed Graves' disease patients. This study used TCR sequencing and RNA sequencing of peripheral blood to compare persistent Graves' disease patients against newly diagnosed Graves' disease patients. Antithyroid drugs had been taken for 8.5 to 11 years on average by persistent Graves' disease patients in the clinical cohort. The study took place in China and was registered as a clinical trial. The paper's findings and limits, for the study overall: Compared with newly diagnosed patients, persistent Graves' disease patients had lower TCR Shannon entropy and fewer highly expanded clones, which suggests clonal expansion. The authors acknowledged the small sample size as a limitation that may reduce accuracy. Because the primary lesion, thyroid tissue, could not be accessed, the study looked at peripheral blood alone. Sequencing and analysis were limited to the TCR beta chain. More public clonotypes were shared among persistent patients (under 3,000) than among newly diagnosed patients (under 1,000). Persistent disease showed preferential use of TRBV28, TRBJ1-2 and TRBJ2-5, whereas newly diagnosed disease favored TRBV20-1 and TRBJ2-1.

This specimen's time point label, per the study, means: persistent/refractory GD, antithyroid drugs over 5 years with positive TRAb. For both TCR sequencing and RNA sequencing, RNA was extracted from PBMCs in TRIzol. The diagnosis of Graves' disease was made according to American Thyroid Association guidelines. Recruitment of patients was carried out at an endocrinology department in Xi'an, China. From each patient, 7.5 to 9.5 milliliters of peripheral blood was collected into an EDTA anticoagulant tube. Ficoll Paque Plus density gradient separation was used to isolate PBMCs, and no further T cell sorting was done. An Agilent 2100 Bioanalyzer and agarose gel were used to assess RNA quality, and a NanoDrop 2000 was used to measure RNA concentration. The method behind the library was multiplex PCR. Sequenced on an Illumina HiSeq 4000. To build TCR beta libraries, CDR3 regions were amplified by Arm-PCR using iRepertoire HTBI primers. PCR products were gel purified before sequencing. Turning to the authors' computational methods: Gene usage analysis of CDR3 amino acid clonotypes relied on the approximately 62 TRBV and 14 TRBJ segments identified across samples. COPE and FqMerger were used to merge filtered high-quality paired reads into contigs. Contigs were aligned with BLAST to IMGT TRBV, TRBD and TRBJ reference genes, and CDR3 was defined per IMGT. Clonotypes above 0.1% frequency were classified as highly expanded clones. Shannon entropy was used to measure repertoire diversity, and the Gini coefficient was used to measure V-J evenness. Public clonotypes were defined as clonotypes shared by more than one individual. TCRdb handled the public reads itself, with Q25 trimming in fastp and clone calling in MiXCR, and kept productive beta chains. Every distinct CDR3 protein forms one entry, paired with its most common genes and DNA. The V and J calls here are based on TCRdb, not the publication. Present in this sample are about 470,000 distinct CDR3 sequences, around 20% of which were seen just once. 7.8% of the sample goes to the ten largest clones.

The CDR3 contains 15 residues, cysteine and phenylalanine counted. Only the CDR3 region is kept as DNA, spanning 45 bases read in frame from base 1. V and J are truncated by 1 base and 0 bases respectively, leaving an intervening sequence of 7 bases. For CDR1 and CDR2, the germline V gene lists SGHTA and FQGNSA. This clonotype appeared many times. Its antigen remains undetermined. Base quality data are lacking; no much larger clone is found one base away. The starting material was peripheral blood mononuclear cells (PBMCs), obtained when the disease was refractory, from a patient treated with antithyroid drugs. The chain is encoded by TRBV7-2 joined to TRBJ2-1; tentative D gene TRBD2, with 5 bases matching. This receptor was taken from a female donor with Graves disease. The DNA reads TGTGCCAGCAGCTTAGAAGGGAGCTCCTACAATGAGCAGTTCTTC. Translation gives CASSLEGSSYNEQFF.